One and the same sample provided the 13 T cell receptor beta chains below, sequenced in a study of cytomegalovirus exposure and HLA in healthy donors. PCR employed 60 Vbeta and 13 Jbeta primers. Here immunoSEQ multiplex PCR was the method, and the copy in TCRdb shows in-frame clones only, minus some. The sample lists roughly 170,000 clones, about 79% occurring once. Sample: PBMCs. The receptors were sampled from a female donor in good health and CMV-seronegative.

The chain uses TRBV5-1 and TRBJ1-6; 7 bases line up with TRBD1. The CDR3 length is 15 residues. The J segment lost 7 bases and the V segment lost 4 bases, leaving 8 bases of the junction unmatched. Germline-derived CDR1 and CDR2 are SGHRS and YFSETQ. The CDR3 region has the DNA TGCGCCAGCAGCCCGGGACAGCATCGGAATTCACCCCTCCACTTT. Its translation is CASSPGQHRNSPLHF.

The CDR3 sequence: CASTLSLSDTQYF. The CDR3 region has the DNA TGTGCCAGCACCCTTAGCCTTTCAGATACGCAGTATTTT. V is TRBV6-1 and J is TRBJ2-3; D is unresolved. The ends were cut back, 7 bases at V and 4 bases at J, with 12 bases in the middle. The CDR3 loop spans 13 amino acids. Germline CDR1 and CDR2: MNHNS and SASEGT.

V and J are TRBV7-9 and TRBJ2-5; D gene ambiguous. The V and J ends lost 2 bases and 5 bases respectively, with 6 bases between them. The CDR3 has 12 amino acids. Germline lookup yields CDR1 SEHNR and CDR2 FQNEAQ (reference sequence). The CDR3 protein is CASSLSLETQYF. CDR3 DNA: TGTGCCAGCAGCTTATCCTTGGAGACCCAGTACTTC.

The rearrangement joins TRBV14 to TRBJ2-2, with 9 nucleotides matching TRBD1. Germline V lookup: CDR1 SGHDN, CDR2 FVKESK. J gave up 5 bases and V 1 base, and 8 bases lay outside the gene matches. This CDR3 spans 17 amino acids. DNA for the CDR3: TGTGCCAGCAGCCAAGTGAGGACAGGGGATTTTACCGGGGAGCTGTTTTTT. It encodes CASSQVRTGDFTGELFF. Supplemented by reference TRBV14 and TRBJ2-2, the full variable domain reads EAGVTQFPSHSVIEKGQTVTLRCDPISGHDNLYWYRRVMGKEIKFLLHFVKESKQDESGMPNNRFLAERTGGTYSTLKVQPAELEDSGVYFCASSQVRTGDFTGELFFGEGSRLTVL.

This chain links TRBV9 with TRBJ2-2, with a possible D match to TRBD2 (6 bases). V lost 0 bases and J lost 2, with 8 bases in between. Germline V gene sequence: CDR1 SGDLS, CDR2 YYNGEE. This CDR3 is 15 amino acids long. The CDR3 DNA follows: TGTGCCAGCAGCGTAGGGACTACTAACACCGGGGAGCTGTTTTTT. It translates to CASSVGTTNTGELFF.

V gene TRBV30 combines with J gene TRBJ1-1; D may be TRBD1 (6 bases). The CDR3 has 11 amino acids. Trimming took off 4 bases at V and 6 bases at J, with 9 bases between the two ends. Germline values: CDR1 GTSNPN, CDR2 SVGIG (reference sequence). CDR3 nucleotide sequence: TGTGCCTGGAAACAGGGACCTGAAGCTTTCTTT. This gives the protein CAWKQGPEAFF.

This chain joins TRBV11-3 and TRBJ2-7, with 9 bases identical to TRBD1. CDR3 length equals 16 residues. V lost 5 bases to trimming and J lost 5 bases; unmatched junction nucleotides: 13. Germline CDR1 is SGHNT and CDR2 is YENEEA. The CDR3 spells CASSHRAGTGTHEQYF. CDR3 sequence (DNA): TGTGCCAGCAGCCACCGCGCCGGGACAGGGACCCACGAGCAGTACTTC.

J is TRBJ1-3 and V is TRBV10-3; TRBD1 is a possible D gene (5 bases). Trimming shortened V by 11 bases and J by 4 bases, and 18 bases separated the two germline ends. The CDR3 is 14 amino acids. Per the germline V gene, CDR1 is ENHRY and CDR2 is SYGVKD. DNA for the CDR3: TGTGCCGCAGAGTCCGGGGGTGCAGGAAACACCATATATTTT. It codes for CAAESGGAGNTIYF.

The rearrangement uses TRBV11-1 and TRBJ2-5, with TRBD2 matching over 9 bases. V shed 5 bases and J 4 bases; nucleotides not matched to a gene: 11. Germline values: CDR1 SGHAT, CDR2 FQDESV (reference sequence). The CDR3 contains 16 residues. Here the CDR3 DNA reads TGTGCCAGCAGCGTATTAGCGGGAGTAGGGGTAGAGACCCAGTACTTC. This encodes CASSVLAGVGVETQYF.

The genes are TRBV15 and TRBJ2-1; the match to TRBD2 covers 9 bases. V dropped 6 bases and J dropped 9; count of bases not matched to a gene: 9. The germline gives CDR1 LNHNV, CDR2 YYDKDF (reference sequence). This CDR3 spans 14 amino acids. The CDR3, as DNA: TGTGCCACCAGTTGGGCGGGAGGGCCTAGTGAGCAGTTCTTC. Translation: CATSWAGGPSEQFF. Using reference TRBV15 and TRBJ2-1 for the parts outside the CDR3, the full variable domain is DAMVIQNPRYQVTQFGKPVTLSCSQTLNHNVMYWYQQKSSQAPKLLFHYYDKDFNNEADTPDNFQSRRPNTSFCFLDIRSPGLGDTAMYLCATSWAGGPSEQFFGPGTRLTVL.

J is TRBJ2-6 and V is TRBV6-5; D possibly corresponds to TRBD2 (5 bases). The germline V gene has CDR1 MNHEY and CDR2 SVGAGI. The CDR3 sequence is 15 residues long. The V end was cut by 8 bases, the J end by 5 bases, with 16 bases between. The CDR3: CASALRANRANVLTF. CDR3 sequence (DNA): TGTGCCAGCGCGTTGCGGGCCAATAGGGCCAACGTCCTGACTTTC.

V usage is TRBV4-3 and J usage is TRBJ1-3; D is possibly TRBD1 (5 bases). The germline CDR1 and CDR2 sequences are LGHNA and YSLEER. The CDR3 covers 16 residues. Deletions cut 1 base from V and 2 bases from J, with 12 bases between. The CDR3 protein is CASSQAGGGTGNTIYF. CDR3 sequence (DNA): TGCGCCAGCAGCCAAGCCGGGGGGGGTACTGGAAACACCATATATTTT.

The CDR3 nucleotides read TGTGCCAGCCAACCAAACAGGGGGACAGGGTCCGGGGAGCTGTTTTTT. This gives the protein CASQPNRGTGSGELFF. The chain combines TRBV19 with TRBJ2-2; 9 bases align to TRBD1. Germline V gives CDR1 LNHDA, CDR2 SQIVND (reference sequence). Unmatched junction bases numbered 14, after V lost 9 bases and J lost 6 bases. The length of the CDR3 is 16 residues.